This TCR beta chain was sequenced in a study of blood T cell repertoires in COVID-19. About the research overall: Material from acute and convalescent COVID-19 was sourced from the United States, Italy and Spain. Sample material is recorded as cDNA or gDNA derived from T cells, B-cell-depleted T cells, or PBMCs.

Trimming shortened V by 8 bases and J by 1 base, and 9 bases separated the two germline ends. CDR3 length: 13 residues. Source study methods: Amplified reference gene primers provided the basis for estimating nucleated cell counts. The data were produced by immunoSEQ multiplex PCR, yet TCRdb's version contains in-frame clones alone and is incomplete. V, J and clone size reflect that table, while D and trimming were determined from the DNA. In the table there are 160,000 or so clones, roughly 74% of which are singletons. This chain joins TRBV12-3 or TRBV12-4 and TRBJ2-1, with D unclear. The sequenced sample consisted of peripheral blood. This receptor was obtained from a woman older than 75 with acute or convalescent COVID-19. The CDR3 DNA sequence: TGTGCCAGCTCTCTAGAATCCTACAATGAGCAGTTCTTC. This translates into CASSLESYNEQFF.